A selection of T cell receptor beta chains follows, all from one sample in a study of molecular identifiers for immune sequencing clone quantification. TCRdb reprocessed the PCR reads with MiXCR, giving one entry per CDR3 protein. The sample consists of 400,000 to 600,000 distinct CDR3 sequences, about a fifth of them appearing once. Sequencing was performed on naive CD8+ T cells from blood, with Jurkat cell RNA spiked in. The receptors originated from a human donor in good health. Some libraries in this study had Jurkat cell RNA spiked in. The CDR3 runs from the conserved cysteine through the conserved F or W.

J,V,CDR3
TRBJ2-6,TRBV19,CASSIWDTLYPSGANVLTF
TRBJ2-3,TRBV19,CASSIVFGAPDTQYF
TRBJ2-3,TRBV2,CALMMAGESDTQYF
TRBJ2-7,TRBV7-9,CASSLPSTSEQYF
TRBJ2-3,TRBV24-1,CATSDRTGGLDTQYF
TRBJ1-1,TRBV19,CASTNGVVGATEAFF
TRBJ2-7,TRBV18,CASSPPGRSYEQYF
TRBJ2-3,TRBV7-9,CASSADRALGTDTQYF
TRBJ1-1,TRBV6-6,CASTFSEFTEAFF
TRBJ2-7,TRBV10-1,CASSESPGLGYEQCF
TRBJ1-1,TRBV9,CASSPAGRLNTEAFF
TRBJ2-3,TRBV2,CASAGGLGGTDTQYF
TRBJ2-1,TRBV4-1,CASSQRTGGAEQFF
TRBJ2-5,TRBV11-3,CASSTRQGEEETQYF
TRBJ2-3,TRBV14,CASSPRRVAGGRTDTQYF
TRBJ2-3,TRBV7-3,CASSSPIQTSGSADTQYF
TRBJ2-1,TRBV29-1,CSVEETSGADNEQSF
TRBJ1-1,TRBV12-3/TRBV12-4,CASSGWGENTEAFF
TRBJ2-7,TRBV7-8,CASSLDGVRILSSYEQYF
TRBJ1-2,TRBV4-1,CATGAATESYGYTF
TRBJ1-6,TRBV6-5,CASSYGPGDSSPLHF
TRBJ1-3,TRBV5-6,CASSSEVSGNTIYF
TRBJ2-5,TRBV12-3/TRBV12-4,CASSLFRAQETQYF
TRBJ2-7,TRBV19,CASSPGVGFEQYF
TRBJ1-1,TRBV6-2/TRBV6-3,CASRTGQQEAFF
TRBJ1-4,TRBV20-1,CSARDQGINEKLFF
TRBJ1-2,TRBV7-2,CASSSVPRDGYTF
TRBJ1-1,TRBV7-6,CASSLQPQGMNTEAFF
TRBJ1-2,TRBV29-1,CSFESSYGYTF
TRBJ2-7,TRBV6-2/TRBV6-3,CASSYTPWSPGQDYEQYF
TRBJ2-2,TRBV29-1,CSVEGGSGELFF
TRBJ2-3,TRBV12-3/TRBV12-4,CASSSTSGGPSTDTQYF
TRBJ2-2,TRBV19,CASSRWAGDNTGELFF
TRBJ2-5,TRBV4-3,CASSQDIAGKETQYF
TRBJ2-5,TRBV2,CASTLWDLQETQYF
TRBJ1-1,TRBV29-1,CSVNEDGGVDTEAFF
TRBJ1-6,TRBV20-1,CSARVRDDGYNSPLHF
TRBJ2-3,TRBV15,CATSSWIIAGSTDTQYF
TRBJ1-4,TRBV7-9,CASSPPMADKDDEKLFF
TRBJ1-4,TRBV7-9,CASSPTLRQGLNEKLFF
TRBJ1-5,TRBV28,CASSFLESNQPQHF
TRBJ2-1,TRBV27,CASSPNLSYNEQFF
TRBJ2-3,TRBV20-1,CSALQEDTQYF
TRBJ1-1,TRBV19,CASSIGGAQKAFF
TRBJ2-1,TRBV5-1,CASSLAHPVSSYNEQLF
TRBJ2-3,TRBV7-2,CASSTLAVLTDTQYF
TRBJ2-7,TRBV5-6,CASSVKGLTYEQYF
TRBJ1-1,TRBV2,CASSVGTGWGSENTEAFF